The 3 T cell receptor beta chains reported below all come from one sample, sequenced in a study of HIV-infected patients and healthy controls. 500 ng RNA was reverse transcribed with alpha and beta constant-region primers. Alpha and beta chain libraries were made separately by chain-specific third strand synthesis with multiplexing indices. TCRdb processed the 5' RACE reads anew with MiXCR; each CDR3 protein has one entry. This table has under 20,000 distinct CDR3 sequences, around a tenth appearing once. The repertoire came from unfractionated whole blood and reflected all unsorted peripheral T cells. Sample: blood. These receptors originate from an adult in good health.

V is TRBV3-1 and J is TRBJ2-7; the D is unclear. Germline CDR1 reads LGHDT; CDR2 reads YNNKEL (reference sequence). V dropped 0 bases and J dropped 3 bases, with 9 bases sitting between them. The CDR3 has 14 amino acids. The CDR3 sequence: CASSQDRLVYEQYF. The CDR3 nucleotides are TGTGCCAGCAGCCAAGATAGATTGGTCTACGAGCAGTACTTC.

The genes are TRBV5-1 and TRBJ2-1; D is unclear. CDR1 and CDR2 from the germline V gene are SGHRS and YFSETQ. Trimming cost V 3 bases and J 1 base, with 8 bases left between them. CDR3 size: 14 residues. CDR3 sequence reads: CASSWAGSYNEQFF. The CDR3 DNA sequence: TGCGCCAGCAGCTGGGCCGGGTCCTACAATGAGCAGTTCTTC. Filled out from reference TRBV5-1 and TRBJ2-1, the complete variable domain reads KAGVTQTPRYLIKTRGQQVTLSCSPISGHRSVSWYQQTPGQGLQFLFEYFSETQRNKGNFPGRFSGRQFSNSRSEMNVSTLELGDSALYLCASSWAGSYNEQFFGPGTRLTVL.

This clonotype was counted many times. DNA for the CDR3: TGCGCCAGCAGCCCCCAGACAGGGCGTGGAGCTTTCTTT. This codes for CASSPQTGRGAFF. This chain joins TRBV4-1 and TRBJ1-1; 7 positions agree with TRBD1. Looked up from germline, CDR1 is MGHRA and CDR2 is YSYEKL. The CDR3 is 13 residues long. The V segment lost 4 bases and the J segment 10 bases; nucleotides outside the gene matches: 9.